This TCR beta chain was captured in a study of cytomegalovirus exposure and HLA in healthy donors (dated 2017 in TCRdb). A note on the overall study: An earlier analysis of approximately 640 of the donors reported approximately 300 Gb of sequence data and 100 million to 140 million unique TCR beta sequences from about 179 million T cells. An early release that covered some 640 HLA-typed donors contained approximately 300 gigabases of sequencing data and around 80 million unique TCR sequences. The genetic ancestry cluster associated with self-reported Caucasian donors included 65% to 90% of the 398 genotyped donors. The aim of the study was to test whether cataloging public T cell receptors could identify signatures of past pathogen exposure. The study used immunosequencing to profile the T cell repertoires of 600 to 850 subjects and linked those repertoires to cytomegalovirus serostatus. In addition to the first cohort of 500 to 850 subjects, a separate validation cohort of some 120 different subjects was used. To predict cytomegalovirus infection status, the study brought together high-throughput TCR immunosequencing, statistical association of individual TCRs with disease status, and machine learning. To study patterns of TCR occurrence, a later analysis re-analyzed previously published TCR beta repertoires from several hundred donors and added high-resolution HLA genotyping. The later analysis used no new phenotypic data to find candidate immune exposures, relying instead on TCR beta sequences and their occurrence across donors. An earlier analysis of some 600 of the donors applied high-throughput TCR beta sequencing to assess whether each TCR beta V gene segment acted as functional or pseudogenic. Alongside the repertoire data, information on donor age, sex, ethnicity and CMV serostatus was compiled. Genome-wide SNP genotypes for about 60% of the roughly 700 donors were used in a later genetic analysis, which treated that subset as a discovery cohort. All discovery cohort repertoires had been generated using a single sequencing platform. HLA typing covered class I and class II loci at four-digit resolution. Typing coverage varied by locus: roughly 629-640 donors for A, B, C, DRB1 and DQB1; 522 for DQA1; about 590 for DPA1; 450 to 480 for DPB1. About five DR-DQ haplotypes were treated as single units for association and clustering because of strong linkage in the cohort. On average, around 240,000 unique TCR beta nucleotide sequences were sequenced per donor among several hundred genotyped donors of the cohort, with 15% to 20% of those sequences being non-productive.

Study-wide findings and limitations: A few of the identified cytomegalovirus-associated TCR beta chains were confirmed in vitro to be specific for cytomegalovirus antigens. In both the original and validation cohorts, the classifier was reported to diagnose cytomegalovirus status with high specificity and sensitivity. V-gene and J-gene trimming of TCR beta chains was associated with a missense DCLRE1C variant in a later genetic analysis, and the association was replicated in an independent cohort. In a later analysis, several top co-occurrence clusters were reported to appear linked to parvovirus B19, influenza, CMV and Epstein-Barr virus. Roughly uniform sequencing depth across donors was assumed in presence/absence analyses, although this assumption may not hold. A later genetic analysis reported fewer N-insertions in productive TCRs among donors in an Asian-associated ancestry cluster than the approximately 700-donor mean. A further reported finding was that TCR beta sequences accurately predicted the HLA-A and HLA-B alleles for most subjects in the first cohort. Because HLA typing was missing for some donors at each locus, association tests included only the typed subset. An earlier analysis of around 600 of the donors showed that most TCR beta V segments appeared in productive rearrangements either about 87% or about 30% of the time, which broadly matched IMGT annotations. Most CMV-associated TCR beta chains appeared to be HLA-restricted in a later analysis, and the HLA associations seemed to be driven largely by CMV exposure. In a later analysis, HLA-associated TCR beta chains showed more clonal expansion and lower generation probabilities than non-associated chains that were equally common. Some IMGT-functional V segments, including TRBV6-2 and TRBV6-3, could not be distinguished by the 87-base-pair reads and were therefore excluded. For the cohort, immune exposure information was limited to CMV serostatus. Because counts were too low, roughly 17 rarely observed V segments, including chromosome 9 orphons, were left out of the earlier analysis of 500 to 650 of the donors. According to the authors, the approach could potentially be generalized to other disease states and immunological phenotypes. Most TCR sequences were seen in very few donors, while some public TCRs were found in many individuals. Assigning TCR associations to individual alleles was difficult when HLA alleles, especially DR and DQ, strongly co-occurred. Specific HLA alleles were associated with about 17,000 TCR beta sequences at a false discovery rate of 0.05 in a later analysis. The study listed 164 TCR beta chains as associated with cytomegalovirus. This cohort had only TCR beta chains sequenced, and the lack of alpha or paired-chain data limited which features could be detected. A later analysis found that TCR association rates varied across HLA loci, with DRB1 alleles showing the most associated TCRs and HLA-C alleles the fewest. A cluster of highly shared sequence variants was judged likely to represent a technical artifact of the sequencing pipeline. Correlated functional status among segregating V segments might be attributable to linkage disequilibrium, but an unknown experimental factor could not be ruled out.

Based on its abundance in the sample, this clone is medium-sized (0.01 to 0.1%). Its antigen is still unknown. Per-base quality was not reported, and no clone a single base away is much larger than it. Library creation used the immunoSEQ multiplex PCR assay. For the multiplex PCR, a mixture combining 60 forward primers for TCR Vbeta segments and 13 reverse primers for TCR Jbeta segments was used. The CDR3 region of rearranged TCR beta genes was amplified from genomic DNA with a multiplex PCR assay. On the Illumina HiSeq System, the amplified TCR beta libraries were sequenced as 87-base-pair reads. Under the source paper's analysis protocol: Across the 500 to 700 repertoires, a later analysis counted 80 million or so unique TCR beta chains, roughly 11 million of which were shared by at least two donors. Raw reads were error-corrected and collapsed into unique sequences with a nearest-neighbor algorithm that merged closely related sequences to remove PCR and sequencing errors. To assign V, D and J gene segments, CDR3 sequences were aligned to IMGT reference sequences. For a sequence to be retained, a match of at least six nucleotides to both a V gene segment and a J gene segment was required. A rearrangement counted as productive if the CDR3 had no stop codons and remained in frame with V and J, and every other rearrangement counted as non-productive. CDR3 was defined according to IMGT convention as the region running from the second conserved V-encoded cysteine to the conserved J-encoded phenylalanine. Sequences without an unambiguous match to a single V gene segment were excluded from the earlier analysis of 587 of the donors. In an earlier analysis of a few hundred of the donors, V segments were called functional above 56.7% productive rearrangements and were called segregating when the between-donor standard deviation exceeded 5%. To diagnose cytomegalovirus status from the catalog of TCR beta chain sequences, a statistical classification framework was built. A later analysis assigned V and J genes by comparing TCR nucleotide sequences with IMGT/GENE-DB human TR gene sequences. A later analysis assigned CDR3 sequences and most-parsimonious VDJ recombination scenarios with the TCRdist pipeline. In a later analysis, every TCR beta chain was defined by the combination of its CDR3 amino acid sequence and its V-gene family, and reads without a unique V-gene family were dropped. In a later analysis, approximately 590 highly shared, low-generation-probability nucleotide sequences were removed to address suspected cross-contamination and a sequencing artifact. In a later analysis, a clonal expansion index was calculated for each public chain from normalized within-repertoire ranks of inferred template counts. Generation probabilities in a later analysis came from a VDJ recombination model fitted to out-of-frame rearrangements, and those results were checked against IGoR. Hypergeometric tests were used in a later analysis to score TCR-TCR, TCR-HLA and TCR-CMV co-occurrence, with a repertoire-size bias correction applied to the TCR pairs. To estimate false discovery rates, a later analysis permuted the HLA or CMV assignments 20 times. In a later analysis, co-occurring TCRs were grouped with DBSCAN, and TCRdist sequence similarity was added when clustering was performed within HLA-allele-positive subsets. Co-occurrence clustering excluded repertoires with fewer than 30,000 or more than 120,000 public chains, plus five with anomalous nucleotide sharing. As stored in TCRdb, this immuneACCESS dataset retains in-frame rearrangements with V and J assigned. A fraction of the clones does not appear; measured against another copy, unresolved V genes explain less than half of the discrepancy, and the remainder lacks a known reason. V, J and clone size are those of that table, while D and trimming were read from the DNA. Here the sample has 90,000 or so clones; around 82% occur a single time. The ten largest clones capture more than 3% of the sample.

Spanning cysteine to phenylalanine, the CDR3 consists of 15 amino acids. Just the 45-base CDR3 DNA is kept, in frame starting at base 1. The germline V and J ends show losses of 1 base and 6 bases respectively, and no gene match explains 4 bases of the junction. In the germline V gene, CDR1 corresponds to LGHNA and CDR2 to YSLEER. The cohort was made up of 650 to 700 healthy bone marrow donors. Cohort members were all nominally healthy when sampled, although unrecorded immune exposures were likely present. The donor was CMV seropositive and was included in the group of 300 or so seropositive cohort members. A peripheral blood sample was collected from each donor, and TCR beta sequencing was performed on peripheral blood mononuclear cells. The Qiagen DNeasy Blood Extraction Kit was used to extract genomic DNA from the blood cell samples.

This clonotype was sampled from a man under 40 in good health and CMV-seropositive. The sequenced sample was PBMCs. The chain was built from TRBV4-3 and TRBJ2-7, with 12 middle bases fitting TRBD2. For the CDR3, the sequence is CASSQGLAGEGEQYF. The DNA sequence is given as TGCGCCAGCAGCCAAGGACTAGCGGGAGAGGGCGAGCAGTACTTC.